This is a list of T cell receptor beta chains from one sample in a study of cytomegalovirus exposure and HLA in healthy donors. Libraries were prepared by immunoSEQ multiplex PCR; TCRdb keeps only in-frame clonotypes and omits some of them. The sample carries 250,000 to 350,000 clones, around 65% recorded once. Material: PBMCs. Receptor source: a female donor in good health and CMV-seronegative. CDR3s include the opening cysteine and the closing phenylalanine or tryptophan. D genes are given only for firm matches. The size entry is marked missing in some rows and otherwise reads once, few, many or a size class.

v_gene	d_gene	j_gene	abundance	CDR3nt	CDR3aa
TRBV4-1	NA	TRBJ1-1	NA	TGCGCCAGCAGCCATGGTCGGGGCACTGAAGCTTTCTTT	CASSHGRGTEAFF
TRBV27	TRBD2	TRBJ2-5	NA	TGTGCCAGCAGCCTTAGCGGGGGGAGACGGCAGCAGTACTTC	CASSLSGGRRQQYF
TRBV5-4	NA	TRBJ2-7	few	TGTGCCAGCAGCCCACTAGGGAGTATGAACGAGCAGTACTTC	CASSPLGSMNEQYF
TRBV18	NA	TRBJ1-2	NA	TGTGCCAGCTCACCATACTCAGGGGACAACTATGGCTACACCTTC	CASSPYSGDNYGYTF
TRBV5-6	TRBD2	TRBJ2-1	NA	TGTGCCAGCAGCCCTGGACTAGCGGGAGCTTGGGTCCACTACAATGAGCAGTTCTTC	CASSPGLAGAWVHYNEQFF
TRBV6-6	NA	TRBJ1-5	few	TGTGCCAGCAGTTACGTCAGGGGAGAAAATCAGCCCCAGCATTTT	CASSYVRGENQPQHF
TRBV5-1	TRBD1	TRBJ2-3	NA	TGCGCCAGCAGAGGGGACAGGCCCCACACAGATACGCAGTATTTT	CASRGDRPHTDTQYF
TRBV10-2	NA	TRBJ1-2	NA	TGCGCCAGCAGTGAGTGGACAGATTCTAACTATGGCTACACCTTC	CASSEWTDSNYGYTF
TRBV5-4	TRBD2	TRBJ2-2	NA	TGTGCCAGCAGCTTAGCGGGAGTGGACACCGGGGAGCTGTTTTTT	CASSLAGVDTGELFF
TRBV7-9	TRBD1	TRBJ2-7	NA	TGTGCCAGCAGCCCAGAGGACAGGGGAGTAAGCGAGCAGTACTTC	CASSPEDRGVSEQYF
TRBV12-5	NA	TRBJ2-3	NA	TGTGCTAGTGGGGAGGGGCGCACAGATACGCAGTATTTT	CASGEGRTDTQYF
TRBV27	TRBD1	TRBJ1-2	NA	TGTGCCAGCAGTTTATTGGGGACAGTCTCCTATGGCTACACCTTC	CASSLLGTVSYGYTF
TRBV6-5	NA	TRBJ2-5	once	TGTGCCAGCAGTCCCCAGGGGAGAGAGACCCAGTACTTC	CASSPQGRETQYF
TRBV5-8	NA	TRBJ1-5	NA	TGTGCCAGCAGCTTGGGTAGTAGGGGCCCTCCCAATCAGCCCCAGCATTTT	CASSLGSRGPPNQPQHF
TRBV7-3	NA	TRBJ2-1	NA	TGTGCCAGCGGACTTGGCGGGTATGAGCAGTTCTTC	CASGLGGYEQFF
TRBV29-1	TRBD2	TRBJ2-1	NA	TGCAGCGTTGAAGAAAGGGGGACTAGCGGGAAAAAATACAATGAGCAGTTCTTC	CSVEERGTSGKKYNEQFF
TRBV2	TRBD1	TRBJ1-2	NA	TGTGCCAACCCGGGGGACAGGGACTATGGCTACACCTTC	CANPGDRDYGYTF
TRBV5-4	TRBD2	TRBJ2-2	NA	TGTGCCAGCAGCCTATCTAGCGGGGACACCGGGGAGCTGTTTTTT	CASSLSSGDTGELFF
TRBV6-5	NA	TRBJ1-1	few	TGTGCCAGCAGTTACCCGAGTTTGGGGCCTGAAGCTTTCTTT	CASSYPSLGPEAFF
TRBV5-4	NA	TRBJ1-2	NA	TGTGCCAGCAGCTTGGGCACCGAGGGCTATGGCTACACCTTC	CASSLGTEGYGYTF
TRBV27	TRBD1	TRBJ1-5	NA	TGTGCCAGCAGTCCGGCCCCAGGGGGCTATCAGCCCCAGCATTTT	CASSPAPGGYQPQHF
TRBV6-5	TRBD1	TRBJ1-1	NA	TGTGCCAGCAGTTCGGACAGGGGTGGCACTGAAGCTTTCTTT	CASSSDRGGTEAFF
TRBV5-1	NA	TRBJ2-7	once	TGCGCCAGCAGCTTGGATAGCGGAACCCGCTACGAGCAGTACTTC	CASSLDSGTRYEQYF
TRBV5-1	TRBD2	TRBJ2-3	NA	TGCGCCAGCAGCTTGTCCCTAGCGGGAGCAGATACGCAGTATTTT	CASSLSLAGADTQYF
TRBV4-1	NA	TRBJ2-2	NA	TGCGCCAGCAATCAGGGGCGGCAGTCGAACACCGGGGAGCTGTTTTTT	CASNQGRQSNTGELFF
TRBV28	TRBD1	TRBJ1-2	few	TGTGCCAGCAGGGGACAGGGGGCGTTCAACTATGGCTACACCTTC	CASRGQGAFNYGYTF
TRBV11-3	NA	TRBJ1-4	NA	TGTGCCAGCAGCTTAGGCAGATATAATGAAAAACTGTTTTTT	CASSLGRYNEKLFF
TRBV9	NA	TRBJ1-5	NA	TGTGCCAGTAGTAATGGGGCGTATAGCAATCAGCCCCAGCATTTT	CASSNGAYSNQPQHF
TRBV6-6	NA	TRBJ1-2	NA	TGTGCCAGCTACTGGGGAGGTGGCTACACCTTC	CASYWGGGYTF
TRBV2	NA	TRBJ1-2	once	TGTGCCAGCAGTGCGCGTCAACAGGCCCCCGGCTACACCTTC	CASSARQQAPGYTF
TRBV5-1	NA	TRBJ1-1	NA	TGCGCCAGCAGCTCCCGTTCTGACGGGATGAACACTGAAGCTTTCTTT	CASSSRSDGMNTEAFF
TRBV5-1	NA	TRBJ1-2	NA	TGCGCCAGCAGCTTGGACAGATCTCGAAATGGCTACACCTTC	CASSLDRSRNGYTF
TRBV5-1	NA	TRBJ2-7	once	TGCGCCAGCAGCGAGAGTAGCTTCGAGCAGTACTTC	CASSESSFEQYF
TRBV18	NA	TRBJ2-7	few	TGTGCCAGCTCACCACCGCAGGGATTCACTACCTACGAGCAGTACTTC	CASSPPQGFTTYEQYF
TRBV6-5	NA	TRBJ2-7	once	TGTGCCAGCTCCCACCAGACCTACGAGCAGTACTTC	CASSHQTYEQYF
TRBV6-1	NA	TRBJ1-2	NA	TGTGCCAGCAGTGAGCGAGTGTTATCTAACTATGGCTACACCTTC	CASSERVLSNYGYTF
TRBV7-2	TRBD2	TRBJ2-7	NA	TGTGCCAGCAGCTTTTTAACTAGCGGTACCTACGAGCAGTACTTC	CASSFLTSGTYEQYF
TRBV7-6	NA	TRBJ1-1	NA	TGTGCCAGCAGTCCTAGATTTAAACAGGGCACTGAAGCTTTCTTT	CASSPRFKQGTEAFF
TRBV7-9	NA	TRBJ2-1	NA	TGTGCCAGCAGCCTCACTACGGGTGAGCAGTTCTTC	CASSLTTGEQFF
TRBV5-1	NA	TRBJ2-1	NA	TGCGCCAGCAGCTTGTGGGCCCTGGGCGATGAGCAGTTCTTC	CASSLWALGDEQFF
TRBV7-2	NA	TRBJ2-1	NA	TGTGCCAGCAGGTTTAGGGGTGGTGAGCAGTTCTTC	CASRFRGGEQFF
TRBV5-6	NA	TRBJ1-2	NA	TGTGCCAGCAGACTACGCGGGGGTTTCTATGGCTACACCTTC	CASRLRGGFYGYTF
TRBV6-5	NA	TRBJ1-5	NA	TGTGCCAGCAGTGTACGACAGGGCAATCAGCCCCAGCATTTT	CASSVRQGNQPQHF
TRBV5-1	NA	TRBJ2-7	few	TGCGCCAGCAGCTTGGGACAGGGACTCTACGAGCAGTACTTC	CASSLGQGLYEQYF
TRBV6-5	TRBD1	TRBJ1-6	few	TGTGCCAGCAGGGGACAGGGGGCGAAAGATTCACCCCTCCACTTT	CASRGQGAKDSPLHF
TRBV7-2	TRBD2	TRBJ2-2	NA	TGTGCCAGCAGCCTCGGACTAGCGGGAGGGTCGGGAGAGCTGTTTTTT	CASSLGLAGGSGELFF
TRBV7-9	NA	TRBJ2-7	NA	TGTGCCAGCAGCTTGACAGGAACCTACGAGCAGTACTTC	CASSLTGTYEQYF